This T cell receptor (beta chain) derives from a study of tumor-infiltrating lymphocytes in localized non-small cell lung cancer. Background on the study: Patients included smokers and never-smokers with various histologies, some sampled after neoadjuvant chemotherapy. Study-level results: Only some patients had TCR sequencing, depending on available tissue.

Trimming stripped 3 bases from V and 6 bases from J, with 13 bases between. The V gene's germline CDR1 is SGDLS and CDR2 YYNGEE. The CDR3 extends over 13 amino acids. In this sample, this clone turned up a few times. The antigen remains undetermined. This table comes from immunoSEQ multiplex PCR, and its TCRdb copy is limited to in-frame clones, with some not included. The table includes some 30,000 clones, roughly 85% detected once. V is TRBV9 and J is TRBJ2-7; no definite D call. The sequenced sample was lung tumor tissue. The receptor comes from a human donor with non-small cell lung cancer. The CDR3 coding sequence is TGTGCCAGCAGCGACACACTGGAGCGCGAGCAGTACTTC. This codes for CASSDTLEREQYF.